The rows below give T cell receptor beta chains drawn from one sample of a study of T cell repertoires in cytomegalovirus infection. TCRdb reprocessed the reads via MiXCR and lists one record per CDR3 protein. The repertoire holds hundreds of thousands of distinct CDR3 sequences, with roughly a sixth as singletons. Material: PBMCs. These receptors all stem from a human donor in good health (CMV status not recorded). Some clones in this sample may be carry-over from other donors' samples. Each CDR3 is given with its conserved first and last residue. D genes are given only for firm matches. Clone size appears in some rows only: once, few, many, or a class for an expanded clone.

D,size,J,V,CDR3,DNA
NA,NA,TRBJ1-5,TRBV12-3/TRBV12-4,CASSLGGANQPQHF,TGTGCCAGCAGTCTTGGGGGGGCAAATCAGCCCCAGCATTTT
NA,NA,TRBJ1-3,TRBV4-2,CASSQALGQRQSGNTIYF,TGTGCCAGCAGCCAAGCTTTAGGCCAGCGGCAATCTGGAAACACCATATATTTT
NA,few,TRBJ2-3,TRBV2,CASSEYGVRWTSTDTQYF,TGTGCCAGCAGTGAATATGGGGTCCGATGGACTAGCACAGATACGCAGTATTTT
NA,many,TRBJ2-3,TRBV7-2,CASSPGGASTDTQYF,TGTGCCAGCAGCCCCGGCGGGGCTAGCACAGATACGCAGTATTTT
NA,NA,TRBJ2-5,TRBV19,CASSGSGLRKETQYF,TGTGCCAGTAGTGGTTCGGGTTTGCGAAAAGAGACCCAGTACTTC
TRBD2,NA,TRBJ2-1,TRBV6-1,CASTSGGDNEQFF,TGTGCCAGCACTAGCGGGGGGGACAATGAGCAGTTCTTC
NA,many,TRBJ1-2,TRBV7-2,CASSPGANYGYTF,TGTGCCAGCAGCCCGGGAGCTAACTATGGCTACACCTTC
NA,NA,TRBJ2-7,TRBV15,CATSRVSPRFLIYEQYF,TGTGCCACCAGCAGAGTCTCCCCAAGATTTTTAATCTACGAGCAGTACTTC
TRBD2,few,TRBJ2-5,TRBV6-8,CASSSLGGAGETQYF,TGTGCCAGCAGCTCCCTCGGGGGGGCTGGGGAGACCCAGTACTTC
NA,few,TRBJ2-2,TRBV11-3,CASSLGSGVPGELFF,TGTGCCAGCAGCTTAGGATCGGGAGTCCCCGGGGAGCTGTTTTTT
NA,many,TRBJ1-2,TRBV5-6,CASRQTSYGYTF,TGTGCCAGCAGACAAACCAGCTATGGCTACACCTTC
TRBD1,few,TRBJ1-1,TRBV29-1,CSVAGDRSPLTEAFF,TGCAGCGTTGCTGGGGACAGGTCTCCCCTCACTGAAGCTTTCTTT
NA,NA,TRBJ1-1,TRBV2,CASGTHTEAFF,TGTGCCAGCGGAACCCATACTGAAGCTTTCTTT
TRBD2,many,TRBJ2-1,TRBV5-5,CASSLDASGGNNEQFF,TGTGCCAGCAGCTTGGATGCTAGCGGGGGGAACAATGAGCAGTTCTTC
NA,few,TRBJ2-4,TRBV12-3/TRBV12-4,CASSPGPSFEGYIQYF,TGTGCCAGCAGCCCGGGACCTTCATTCGAAGGGTACATTCAGTACTTC
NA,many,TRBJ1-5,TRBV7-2,CASSLVWDTNQPQHF,TGTGCCAGCAGCTTAGTTTGGGACACAAATCAGCCCCAGCATTTT
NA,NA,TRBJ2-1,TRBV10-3,CAIGDAVTSSYNEQFF,TGTGCCATCGGAGACGCGGTCACGAGCTCCTACAATGAGCAGTTCTTC
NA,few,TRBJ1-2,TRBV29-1,CSGGEGRNYGYTF,TGCAGCGGAGGGGAGGGAAGGAACTATGGCTACACCTTC
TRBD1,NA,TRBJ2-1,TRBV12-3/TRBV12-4,CASSQDPQGLPRFF,TGTGCCAGCAGCCAAGACCCACAGGGGCTCCCCCGGTTCTTC
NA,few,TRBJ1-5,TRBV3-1,CASSQGETDNQPQHF,TGTGCCAGCAGCCAAGGGGAAACAGACAATCAGCCCCAGCATTTT
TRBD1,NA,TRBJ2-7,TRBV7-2,CASSPQGNSYEQYF,TGTGCCAGCAGTCCACAGGGGAACTCCTACGAGCAGTACTTC
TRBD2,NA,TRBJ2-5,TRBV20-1,CSALLAGDEQETQYF,TGCAGTGCACTACTAGCGGGGGACGAACAAGAGACCCAGTACTTC
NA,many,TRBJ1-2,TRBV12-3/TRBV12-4,CASSLGGLLRGGYTF,TGTGCCAGCAGCCTAGGGGGACTCTTAAGAGGTGGCTACACCTTC
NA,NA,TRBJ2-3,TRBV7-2,CASSLTVGESDTQYF,TGTGCCAGCAGCTTAACGGTGGGGGAATCAGATACGCAGTATTTT
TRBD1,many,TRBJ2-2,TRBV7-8,CASSSSTRTGVHLNTGELFF,TGTGCCAGCAGCTCCTCCACCCGGACAGGGGTCCACCTGAACACCGGGGAGCTGTTTTTT
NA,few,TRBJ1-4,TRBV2,CASIFGEKLFF,TGTGCCAGCATTTTCGGTGAAAAACTGTTTTTT
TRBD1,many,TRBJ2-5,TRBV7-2,CASSLRQGAETQYF,TGTGCCAGCAGCTTACGACAGGGTGCAGAGACCCAGTACTTC
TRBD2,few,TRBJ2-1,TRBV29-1,CSVESSGYNEQFF,TGCAGCGTTGAATCTAGCGGCTACAATGAGCAGTTCTTC
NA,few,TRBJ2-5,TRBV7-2,CASSLEVLRETQYF,TGTGCCAGCAGCTTAGAGGTTTTGCGAGAGACCCAGTACTTC
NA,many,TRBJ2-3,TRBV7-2,CASGRVFGGTDTQYF,TGTGCCAGCGGTAGGGTCTTCGGGGGCACAGATACGCAGTATTTT
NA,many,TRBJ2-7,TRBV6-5,CASSYSGQVGTYEQYF,TGTGCCAGCAGTTACTCTGGGCAGGTCGGAACCTACGAGCAGTACTTC
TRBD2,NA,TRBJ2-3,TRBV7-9,CASSSTSGGSDTQYF,TGTGCCAGCAGCTCGACTAGCGGGGGCTCAGATACGCAGTATTTT
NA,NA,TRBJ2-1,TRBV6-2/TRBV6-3,CASAPYGSLYNEQFF,TGTGCCAGCGCCCCATATGGGTCCCTCTACAATGAGCAGTTCTTC
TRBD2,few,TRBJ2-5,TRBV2,CASSPGTSGVQETQYF,TGTGCCAGCAGTCCAGGGACTAGCGGGGTGCAAGAGACCCAGTACTTC
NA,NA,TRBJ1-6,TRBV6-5,CASRTNPNSPLHF,TGTGCCAGCAGGACTAACCCAAATTCACCCCTCCACTTT
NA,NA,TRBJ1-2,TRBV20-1,CSAATGVNYGYTF,TGCAGTGCCGCGACCGGGGTAAACTATGGCTACACCTTC
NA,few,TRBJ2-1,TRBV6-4,CASSDHMRGGEQFF,TGTGCCAGCAGTGACCACATGAGAGGTGGTGAGCAGTTCTTC
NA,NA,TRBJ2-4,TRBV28,CASSKKDGNIQYF,TGTGCCAGCAGTAAAAAGGACGGCAACATTCAGTACTTC
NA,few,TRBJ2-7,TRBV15,CATSRVHRSEQYF,TGTGCCACCAGCAGAGTTCACAGGAGCGAGCAGTACTTC
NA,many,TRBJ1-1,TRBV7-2,CASSSSRSWNTEAFF,TGTGCCAGCAGCTCCTCTCGAAGCTGGAACACTGAAGCTTTCTTT
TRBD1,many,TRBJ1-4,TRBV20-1,CSALNPGQVHEKLFF,TGCAGTGCTCTCAACCCGGGACAGGTCCATGAAAAACTGTTTTTT
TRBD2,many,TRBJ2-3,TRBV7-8,CASSLPGAASGGVADTQYF,TGTGCCAGCAGCTTACCTGGCGCAGCTAGCGGGGGGGTTGCAGATACGCAGTATTTT
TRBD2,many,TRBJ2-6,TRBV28,CAVAGNVGSGANVLTF,TGTGCTGTAGCGGGTAATGTAGGGTCTGGGGCCAACGTCCTGACTTTC
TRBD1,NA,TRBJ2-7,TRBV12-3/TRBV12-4,CASSKTDRVSSYEQYF,TGTGCCAGCAGTAAGACGGACAGGGTTAGCTCCTACGAGCAGTACTTC
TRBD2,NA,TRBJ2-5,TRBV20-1,CSAKGLAGGAEETQYF,TGCAGTGCCAAAGGACTAGCGGGGGGGGCGGAAGAGACCCAGTACTTC
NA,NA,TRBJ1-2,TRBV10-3,CAISEYRSNYGYTF,TGTGCCATCAGTGAGTACCGGTCTAACTATGGCTACACCTTC
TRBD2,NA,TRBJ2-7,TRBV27,CASSVGLADLLMYF,TGTGCCAGCAGTGTCGGACTAGCGGACCTTCTCATGTACTTC
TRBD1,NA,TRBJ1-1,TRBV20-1,CSARLLDRAVGHTEAFF,TGCAGTGCTAGGTTACTAGACAGGGCTGTGGGTCATACTGAAGCTTTCTTT
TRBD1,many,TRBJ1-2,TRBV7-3,CASSRGTGGSYGYTF,TGTGCCAGCAGCCGAGGGACAGGGGGTAGCTATGGCTACACCTTC
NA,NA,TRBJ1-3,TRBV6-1,CASSEGTRSTIYF,TGTGCCAGCAGTGAAGGGACACGGAGCACCATATATTTT
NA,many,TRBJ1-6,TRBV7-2,CASSLVIGGRNSPLHF,TGTGCCAGCAGCTTAGTCATAGGAGGGAGGAATTCACCCCTCCACTTT
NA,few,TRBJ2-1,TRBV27,CASSLSHYYNEQFF,TGTGCCAGCAGTTTATCGCACTACTATAATGAGCAGTTCTTC
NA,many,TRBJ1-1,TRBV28,CASSHPGTFTRNTEAFF,TGTGCCAGCAGTCACCCCGGGACTTTCACGAGGAACACTGAAGCTTTCTTT
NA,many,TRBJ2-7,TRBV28,CASSLRDGAPYEQYF,TGTGCCAGCAGTCTCCGGGACGGAGCCCCCTACGAGCAGTACTTC
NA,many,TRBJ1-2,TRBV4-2,CASSQENSAIYGYTF,TGTGCCAGCAGCCAAGAAAATTCCGCAATCTATGGCTACACCTTC
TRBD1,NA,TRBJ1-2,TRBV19,CASGRTGDYGYTF,TGTGCCAGTGGCCGGACAGGAGACTATGGCTACACCTTC